Below are 14 T cell receptor beta chains sequenced from a single sample in a study of molecular identifiers for immune sequencing clone quantification. TCRdb reanalysed the PCR reads using MiXCR and keeps one entry per CDR3 protein. The table lists nearly 650,000 distinct CDR3 sequences, 25% of them singletons. Sequencing was performed on naive CD8+ T cells from blood, with Jurkat cell RNA spiked in. Subset described: FACS-sorted CD8+CD4-CCR7+CD45RA+ naive T cells. The receptors stem from a human donor in good health. Some libraries in this study had Jurkat cell RNA spiked in.

This clonotype was seen repeatedly, ten times or more. This chain links TRBV7-2 with TRBJ2-1, with 8 bases fitting TRBD2. CDR3 length: 14 residues. V lost 5 bases, J lost 8 bases, and 8 bases stayed unmatched. CDR1 and CDR2 (germline): SGHTA, FQGNSA. CDR3 protein: CASSRVGGADEQFF. The CDR3, as DNA: TGTGCCAGCAGCCGGGTCGGGGGGGCCGATGAGCAGTTCTTC.

This clonotype was seen at least ten times. This sequence joins TRBV29-1 and TRBJ2-7; tentative D call: TRBD2 (6 bases). The V end lost 5 bases, the J end lost 2 bases, and 13 bases lay between the germline ends. The CDR3 sequence is 13 residues long. In germline, CDR1 is SQVTM, CDR2 ANQGSEA. The CDR3 loop reads CSVFGGRAYEQYF. The CDR3 nucleotides read TGCAGCGTTTTCGGGGGTAGGGCCTACGAGCAGTACTTC.

In this sample, this clonotype turned up many times. The chain carries TRBV12-3 or TRBV12-4 and TRBJ2-3; D possibly matches TRBD1 or TRBD2 (5 bases each). The germline V and J ends were trimmed by 6 bases and 2 bases, with 15 bases remaining between them. The length of the CDR3 is 15 residues. In nucleotides, the CDR3 is TGTGCCAGCAGGGGACCAAGAGGGGTCACAGATACGCAGTATTTT. This sequence encodes CASRGPRGVTDTQYF.

This clonotype has a count of ten or more. The chain links TRBV7-9 to TRBJ2-3, with D perhaps matching TRBD2 (6 bases). Germline lookup yields CDR1 SEHNR and CDR2 FQNEAQ (reference sequence). The CDR3 is 17 residues long. Between the trimmed V and J ends, which lost 7 bases and 1 base, there was a span of 21 bases. The CDR3 is CASIPPRGGRGTDTQYF. As DNA, the CDR3 is TGTGCCAGCATCCCACCTCGGGGAGGCCGGGGCACAGATACGCAGTATTTT.

This clonotype came up many times. The gene calls are TRBV9 and TRBJ2-3, with 12 positions matching TRBD2. CDR1 SGDLS and CDR2 YYNGEE come from the germline V gene. Losses at the gene ends were 3 bases for V and 0 bases for J; bases not matched to a gene: 5. This CDR3 has 17 amino acids. Here the CDR3 DNA reads TGTGCCAGCAGCGATAAGACTAGCGGGGGAAGCACAGATACGCAGTATTTT. It translates to CASSDKTSGGSTDTQYF.

In this sample, this clonotype turned up a few times. The chain employs TRBV2 and TRBJ2-3, with D tentatively TRBD1 or TRBD2 (5 bases each). Trimming shortened V by 2 bases and J by 3 bases, and 27 bases separated the two germline ends. CDR3 length: 20 residues. CDR1 SNHLY and CDR2 FYNNEI come from the germline V gene. In DNA form, the CDR3 reads TGTGCCAGCAGTGAAAGGGCCCTGGCACCAGGGCGGGTGAGGACAGATACGCAGTATTTT. Translation gives CASSERALAPGRVRTDTQYF.

A note on this clonotype: This may be a read error: a much more frequent sequence differs by one nucleotide. V and J are TRBV12-3 or TRBV12-4 and TRBJ1-1; D might be TRBD1 (6 bases). The length of the CDR3 is 13 residues. The V and J ends lost 3 bases and 3 bases respectively, with 8 bases between them. DNA for the CDR3: TGTGCCAGCAGTTTTCGGGGGCACACTGAAGCTTTCTTT. This gives the protein CASSFRGHTEAFF.

This clonotype was seen a handful of times. The gene calls are TRBV6-1 and TRBJ1-1; tentatively, D is TRBD1 (5 bases). Germline CDR1 reads MNHNS; CDR2 reads SASEGT. The V end lost 1 base, the J end lost 6 bases, and 15 bases lay between the germline ends. The CDR3 is made up of 15 amino acids. CDR3 in DNA: TGTGCCAGCAGTGAAGAAGGCAGGGTGGCCGCTGAAGCTTTCTTT. Translated: CASSEEGRVAAEAFF.

Notes on this clonotype: The junction shows a germline mismatch at one end, possibly a read error. This rearrangement joins TRBV29-1 to TRBJ2-1, with 12 bases lining up with TRBD2. The CDR3 has 15 residues. Germline loops: CDR1 SQVTM, CDR2 ANQGSEA. The CDR3 sequence is CSVTTSGSRLNEQSF. The DNA for the CDR3 is TGCAGCGTTACGACTAGCGGGAGTAGATTGAATGAGCAGTCCTTC.

The genes are TRBV12-3 or TRBV12-4 and TRBJ2-5, with D perhaps given as TRBD1 or TRBD2 (5 bases each). The CDR3 spans 14 residues. Trimming removed 6 bases at V and 1 base at J, with 12 bases between. As DNA, the CDR3 is TGTGCCAGCAGCCCCCGGGGCCGCCAAGAGACCCAGTACTTC. Translated, it gives CASSPRGRQETQYF.

As regards this clonotype: At one end, the junction sequence differs from germline, possibly due to a read error. The CDR3 reads CASKLRGNTEAFF. The CDR3 DNA is TGTGCCAGCAAACTAAGGGGGAACACTGAAGCCTTCTTT. This chain joins TRBV12-3 or TRBV12-4 and TRBJ1-1, with D maybe TRBD1 (6 bases). The CDR3 has 13 residues.

This clonotype was detected many times. This chain links TRBV25-1 with TRBJ1-1; 7 bases align to TRBD1. The trim removed 6 bases at V and 4 bases at J, leaving 5 bases unmatched. Germline loops: CDR1 MGHDK, CDR2 SYGVNS. The CDR3 spans 13 residues. The CDR3 sequence is CASSRQGGTEAFF. DNA for the CDR3: TGTGCCAGCAGCCGACAGGGAGGCACTGAAGCTTTCTTT.

The table lists this clonotype with many counts. CDR3 loop: CASSRYEQYF. DNA of the CDR3: TGTGCCAGCAGCCGGTACGAGCAGTACTTC. The chain links TRBV4-2 to TRBJ2-7, with unresolved D. This CDR3 contains 10 residues. V lost 4 bases and J lost 4, with 2 bases in between. Germline lookup yields CDR1 LGHNA and CDR2 YNFKEQ.

This clonotype appeared a few times. The CDR3 spells CATLAGNLSYNEQFF. CDR3 DNA sequence: TGTGCCACCCTAGCGGGAAACCTCTCCTACAATGAGCAGTTCTTC. The J gene is TRBJ2-1, the V gene TRBV10-3, with 9 bases fitting TRBD2. CDR3 length: 15 residues. V lost 10 bases to trimming and J lost 0 bases; unmatched junction nucleotides: 7. CDR1 is ENHRY, CDR2 SYGVKD, per germline.